The following is a TCR beta chain sequence with its context. Antigen unknown. The sample comes from a study of lymphopenia after photon versus proton radiotherapy. Produced via immunoSEQ multiplex PCR; TCRdb's table is partial and in-frame only. Of under 70,000 clones in the sample, 92% are singletons; the top ten hold over 2%. CDR3 length equals 16 residues. Trimming stripped 0 bases from V and 1 base from J, with 13 bases between. Germline V gives CDR1 MNHNY, CDR2 SVGAGI (reference sequence). Study-wide findings and caveats: Post-nadir TCR diversity decline inversely tracked overall survival among those who died. Under photons, naive T cells and diversity fell while effector/memory populations rose. Post-nadir diversity loss with photons came from oligoclonal expansion, particularly CD8+ Temra cells.

This TCR was sampled from a woman aged 40 to 55 with cholangiocarcinoma. The rearrangement joins TRBV6-6 to TRBJ2-7; D might be TRBD2 (5 bases). Sequences were derived from peripheral blood, sampled from a patient treated with photon-based radiotherapy. The CDR3 region has the DNA TGTGCCAGCAGTTACTCGAGAGGGATAGATTCCTACGAGCAGTACTTC. It is translated as CASSYSRGIDSYEQYF.